Listed below are T cell receptor beta chains from one sample, sequenced in a study of cytomegalovirus exposure and HLA in healthy donors. Sequencing was performed with immunoSEQ multiplex PCR; in TCRdb, only in-frame clones are kept and a portion is missing. The repertoire holds approximately 110,000 clones, under 85% seen once, with roughly 13% in the top ten. Sequencing was performed on PBMCs. The source is a middle-aged woman in good health and CMV-seropositive. Both conserved end residues are part of each CDR3. Each record gives: J gene, D gene, clone size, V gene, CDR3 DNA, CDR3 protein. The D gene is left open where the match is weak. The size of a clone is reported for some rows only, either as once, few or many, or as a class for expanded clones.

j_call: TRBJ1-2; d_call: -; clone_size: -; v_call: TRBV5-6; cdr3_nt: TGTGCCAGCAGCGAGACTCGAGGCTATGGCTACACCTTC; cdr3_aa: CASSETRGYGYTF
j_call: TRBJ1-6; d_call: -; clone_size: -; v_call: TRBV7-8; cdr3_nt: TGTGCCAGCAGCCTATATGTTCGGGACATCACCTATAATTCACCCCTCCACTTT; cdr3_aa: CASSLYVRDITYNSPLHF
j_call: TRBJ2-3; d_call: TRBD1; clone_size: -; v_call: TRBV29-1; cdr3_nt: TGCAGCGTCCCCCCAGGGGGAACAGATACGCAGTATTTT; cdr3_aa: CSVPPGGTDTQYF
j_call: TRBJ2-2; d_call: TRBD1; clone_size: -; v_call: TRBV7-3; cdr3_nt: TGTGCCAGCAGCTTAGCCACAGGGGGCGTGGGGGAGCTGTTTTTT; cdr3_aa: CASSLATGGVGELFF
j_call: TRBJ1-3; d_call: -; clone_size: -; v_call: TRBV11-2; cdr3_nt: TGTGCCAGCAGACGGGTGGAACCCCCTGGAAACACCATATATTTT; cdr3_aa: CASRRVEPPGNTIYF
j_call: TRBJ1-3; d_call: -; clone_size: -; v_call: TRBV2; cdr3_nt: TGTGCCAGCGGCACTAACTCTGGAAACACCATATATTTT; cdr3_aa: CASGTNSGNTIYF
j_call: TRBJ2-7; d_call: -; clone_size: medium-sized; v_call: TRBV11-2; cdr3_nt: TGTGCCAGCAGCTTAACCCAGGAGCAGTACTTC; cdr3_aa: CASSLTQEQYF
j_call: TRBJ1-1; d_call: -; clone_size: few; v_call: TRBV30; cdr3_nt: TGTGCCTGGAGAAGCACAGGGTTAGGGAACACTGAAGCTTTCTTT; cdr3_aa: CAWRSTGLGNTEAFF
j_call: TRBJ1-1; d_call: -; clone_size: -; v_call: TRBV5-1; cdr3_nt: TGCGCCAGCAGCGTGGGACGGGAGAACACTGAAGCTTTCTTT; cdr3_aa: CASSVGRENTEAFF
j_call: TRBJ2-7; d_call: TRBD1; clone_size: -; v_call: TRBV5-1; cdr3_nt: TGCGCCAGCAGCCAGGGACAGGGTACCTACGAGCAGTACTTC; cdr3_aa: CASSQGQGTYEQYF
j_call: TRBJ2-1; d_call: TRBD2; clone_size: -; v_call: TRBV12-5; cdr3_nt: TGTGCTAGTGGTTTGGTCGCCGATGGGGGACTAGCGGGACGCAATGAGCAGTTCTTC; cdr3_aa: CASGLVADGGLAGRNEQFF
j_call: TRBJ1-2; d_call: -; clone_size: -; v_call: TRBV2; cdr3_nt: TGTGCCAGCAGTGTAAAGGGGAGGGCTAACTATGGCTACACCTTC; cdr3_aa: CASSVKGRANYGYTF